The 20 T cell receptor beta chains given below trace back to one sample, sequenced in a study of blood T cell repertoires in COVID-19. Assay used: immunoSEQ multiplex PCR; TCRdb lists only in-frame clones, some missing. The sample holds 15,000 to 20,000 clones, roughly 85% seen once. The sequencing sample was made of peripheral blood. The source is a human donor with active COVID-19. The donor label of this sample is uncertain.

J is TRBJ2-7 and V is TRBV5-4, with no clear D. The V and J ends lost 5 bases and 3 bases respectively, with 18 bases between them. The CDR3 covers 15 residues. The germline V gene has CDR1 SGHNT and CDR2 YYREEE (reference sequence). DNA for the CDR3: TGTGCCAGCAGGAACCCGGAGAATGGTGGCTACGAGCAGTACTTC. Translated: CASRNPENGGYEQYF.

The V gene is TRBV19, the J gene TRBJ2-7; 10 positions agree with TRBD1. V lost 3 bases to trimming and J lost 3 bases; unmatched junction nucleotides: 5. This CDR3 has 15 amino acids. In germline, CDR1 is LNHDA, CDR2 SQIVND (reference sequence). CDR3 coding DNA: TGTGCCAGTAGTATCGGGGACAGGGGTGTCTACGAGCAGTACTTC. This encodes CASSIGDRGVYEQYF.

This chain joins TRBV5-1 and TRBJ2-3; 11 positions match TRBD2. Germline CDR1 and CDR2: SGHRS and YFSETQ. The length of the CDR3 is 17 residues. V lost 4 bases and J lost 1; bases outside the gene matches: 8. The CDR3 loop reads CASSGEKLAGGTDTQYF. The CDR3 DNA is TGCGCCAGCAGCGGAGAGAAACTAGCGGGAGGCACAGATACGCAGTATTTT.

The rearrangement uses TRBV12-3 or TRBV12-4 and TRBJ1-3; D is unclear. With 5 bases removed from V and 10 bases from J, the gap between germline ends came to 15 bases. There are 13 residues in the CDR3. This chain's CDR3 is CASSQSRSVTIYF. CDR3 coding DNA: TGTGCCAGCAGTCAGTCGAGGTCTGTAACCATATATTTT.

CDR3 sequence (DNA): TGTGCCAGCAGCTTCGGGACTAGCGGGTCTGGGTCCTACGAGCAGTACTTC. Translating gives CASSFGTSGSGSYEQYF. The V call is TRBV5-4, the J call TRBJ2-7; 12 bases fit TRBD2. V dropped 2 bases and J dropped 1; count of bases not matched to a gene: 7. The CDR3 is 17 residues long. From germline, CDR1 is SGHNT and CDR2 YYREEE (reference sequence).

The table lists this clone with a count of one. The rearrangement links TRBV12-3 or TRBV12-4 to TRBJ2-3, with D hard to call. The CDR3 sequence is 11 residues long. The V gene lost 4 bases and the J gene lost 6 bases, with 5 bases spanning the gap. The CDR3 reads CASSSRDTQYF. The DNA of the CDR3 is TGTGCCAGCAGTTCTAGGGATACGCAGTATTTT.

The V gene is TRBV11-3, the J gene TRBJ2-3; D not certain. The CDR3 contains 12 residues. Germline V gene lookup returns CDR1 SGHNT and CDR2 YENEEA. Between the trimmed V and J ends, which lost 5 bases and 5 bases, there was a span of 8 bases. The CDR3 DNA reads as TGTGCCAGCAGCCTCACTAAAGATACGCAGTATTTT. Its translation is CASSLTKDTQYF.

This chain uses TRBV12-3 or TRBV12-4 with TRBJ2-1, with D uncertain. V was trimmed by 3 bases and J by 8 bases, leaving 2 bases between them. This CDR3 has 10 residues. The CDR3 region is CASSFDEQFF. The CDR3 bases are TGTGCCAGCAGTTTCGATGAGCAGTTCTTC.

The rearrangement links TRBV12-3 or TRBV12-4 to TRBJ2-7; D remains unclear. CDR3 length: 12 residues. V lost 6 bases and J lost 4, with 10 bases in between. CDR3: CASSSPGYEQYF. CDR3 nucleotides: TGTGCCAGCAGCTCCCCCGGTTACGAGCAGTACTTC.

The chain joins TRBV28 to TRBJ2-5, with 7 bases matching TRBD2. CDR1 MDHEN and CDR2 SYDVKM come from the germline V gene. J was trimmed by 3 bases and V by 4 bases; bases with no gene match: 8. The CDR3 sequence is 15 residues long. CDR3: CASSSPVGGEETQYF. As DNA, the CDR3 is TGTGCCAGCAGTTCTCCTGTGGGAGGGGAAGAGACCCAGTACTTC. Together with reference TRBV28 and TRBJ2-5, the CDR3 gives the full variable domain: DVKVTQSSRYLVKRTGEKVFLECVQDMDHENMFWYRQDPGLGLRLIYFSYDVKMKEKGDIPEGYSVSREKKERFSLILESASTNQTSMYLCASSSPVGGEETQYFGPGTRLLVL.

The chain joins TRBV7-2 to TRBJ2-5, with D perhaps matching TRBD1 (5 bases). The ends were cut back, 8 bases at V and 5 bases at J, with 15 bases in the middle. Germline V gene data show CDR1 as SGHTA and CDR2 as FQGNSA. The CDR3 runs to 13 residues. The CDR3 sequence is CASPYLGRETQYF. The CDR3 DNA reads as TGTGCCAGCCCATACTTGGGGCGGGAGACCCAGTACTTC.

The chain employs TRBV27 and TRBJ2-7, with 7 bases fitting TRBD2. The CDR3 loop spans 15 amino acids. In germline, CDR1 is MNHEY, CDR2 SMNVEV (reference sequence). J was trimmed by 2 bases and V by 3 bases; bases with no gene match: 7. This chain's CDR3 is CASSLGAGNTYEQYF. CDR3 nucleotides: TGTGCCAGCAGTTTGGGAGCGGGAAATACCTACGAGCAGTACTTC.

The rearrangement joins TRBV7-9 to TRBJ2-7, with D unclear. CDR1 and CDR2 (germline): SEHNR, FQNEAQ (reference sequence). Between the trimmed V and J ends, which lost 5 bases and 1 base, there was a span of 9 bases. The CDR3 spans 13 residues. The CDR3 bases are TGTGCCAGCAGCCGGCTAGGTTCCTACGAGCAGTACTTC. Translating it yields CASSRLGSYEQYF.

V gene TRBV20-1 combines with J gene TRBJ1-4; TRBD1 is a possible D gene (6 bases). The germline gives CDR1 DFQATT, CDR2 SNEGSKA (reference sequence). CDR3 length: 14 residues. V lost 3 bases, J lost 3 bases, and 11 bases lay in between. CDR3 loop: CSASQAGANEKLFF. CDR3 DNA: TGCAGTGCTAGTCAGGCAGGGGCTAATGAAAAACTGTTTTTT.

The chain joins TRBV5-1 to TRBJ2-1; the D gene is possibly TRBD2 (6 bases). Germline loops: CDR1 SGHRS, CDR2 YFSETQ. CDR3 length: 15 residues. V lost 0 bases and J lost 6, with 13 bases in between. For the CDR3, the DNA is TGCGCCAGCAGCTTGGGCGCGTTGGGGGGCAATGAGCAGTTCTTC. This encodes CASSLGALGGNEQFF.

This clone was seen only once. The chain employs TRBV10-2 and TRBJ2-1, with 7 bases lining up with TRBD1. The CDR3 contains 12 residues. Germline V gives CDR1 WSHSY, CDR2 SAAADI. The V and J ends lost 8 bases and 6 bases, in that order; junction bases with no gene match: 4. The CDR3 loop is CASQRTGNEQFF. Here the CDR3 DNA reads TGCGCCAGCCAAAGGACAGGCAATGAGCAGTTCTTC.

The J gene is TRBJ1-4, the V gene TRBV10-2; 10 bases line up with TRBD1. CDR1 and CDR2 (germline): WSHSY, SAAADI. The CDR3 sequence is 17 residues long. The J segment lost 6 bases and the V segment lost 4 bases, leaving 11 bases of the junction unmatched. Here the CDR3 DNA reads TGCGCCAGCAGTGGGCGATTACGACAGGGGGCCTATGAAAAACTGTTTTTT. Protein sequence: CASSGRLRQGAYEKLFF.

This clone was detected a few times. The chain combines TRBV30 with TRBJ2-7; D might be TRBD1 (6 bases). Trimming pared 2 bases from V and 5 bases from J, leaving 7 bases between. This CDR3 is 11 amino acids long. Germline V CDR1 and CDR2: GTSNPN, SVGIG (reference sequence). The CDR3 protein is CAWSRGNEQYF. The CDR3 bases are TGTGCCTGGAGTAGGGGGAACGAGCAGTACTTC.

CDR3 nucleotide sequence: TGTGCCAGCAGTTTACACCCGGGGGGACAAAATGGCTACACCTTC. Residues: CASSLHPGGQNGYTF. This rearrangement joins TRBV28 to TRBJ1-2; tentative D call: TRBD1 (6 bases). V gave up 2 bases and J gave up 6 bases, with 16 bases separating them. The CDR3 runs 15 residues. Germline loops: CDR1 MDHEN, CDR2 SYDVKM.

The V gene is TRBV7-9, the J gene TRBJ2-1; D perhaps matches TRBD1 (6 bases). This CDR3 is built from 13 residues. The V end was cut by 2 bases, the J end by 10 bases, with 12 bases between. Looked up from germline, CDR1 is SEHNR and CDR2 is FQNEAQ (reference sequence). The CDR3 nucleotides are TGTGCCAGCAGCTTAATCTGGGGGCAAGAGCAGTTCTTC. It encodes CASSLIWGQEQFF.